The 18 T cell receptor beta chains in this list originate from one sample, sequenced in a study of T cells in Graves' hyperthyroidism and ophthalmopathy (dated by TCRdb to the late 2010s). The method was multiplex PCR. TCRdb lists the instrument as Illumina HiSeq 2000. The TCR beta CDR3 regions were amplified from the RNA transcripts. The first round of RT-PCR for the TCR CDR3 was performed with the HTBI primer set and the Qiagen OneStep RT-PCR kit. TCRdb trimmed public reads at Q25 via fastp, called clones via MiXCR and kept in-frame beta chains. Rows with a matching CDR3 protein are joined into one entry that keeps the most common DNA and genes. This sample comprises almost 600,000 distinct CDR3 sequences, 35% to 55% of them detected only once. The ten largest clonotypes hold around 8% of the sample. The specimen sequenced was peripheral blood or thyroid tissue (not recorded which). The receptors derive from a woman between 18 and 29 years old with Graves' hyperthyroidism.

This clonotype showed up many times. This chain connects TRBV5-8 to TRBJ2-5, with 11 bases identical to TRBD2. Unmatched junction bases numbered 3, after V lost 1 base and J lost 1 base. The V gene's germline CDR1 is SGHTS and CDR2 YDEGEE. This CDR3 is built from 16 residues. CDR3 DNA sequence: TGTGCCAGCAGCTTGCCCGGACTAGCGGGCCAAGAGACCCAGTACTTC. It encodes CASSLPGLAGQETQYF. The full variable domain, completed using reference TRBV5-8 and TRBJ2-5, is EAGVTQSPTHLIKTRGQQATLRCSPISGHTSVYWYQQALGLGLQFLLWYDEGEERNRGNFPPRFSGRQFPNYSSELNVNALELEDSALYLCASSLPGLAGQETQYFGPGTRLLVL.

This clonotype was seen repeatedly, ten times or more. Here the CDR3 reads CASRDDSGRAASGELFF. CDR3 DNA sequence: TGTGCCAGCAGGGATGATAGCGGGAGGGCGGCATCCGGGGAGCTGTTTTTT. V gene TRBV5-4 combines with J gene TRBJ2-2; 11 bases align to TRBD2. V was clipped by 5 bases and J by 6 bases; unmatched bases: 12. This CDR3 comprises 17 residues. In germline, CDR1 is SGHNT, CDR2 YYREEE (reference sequence).

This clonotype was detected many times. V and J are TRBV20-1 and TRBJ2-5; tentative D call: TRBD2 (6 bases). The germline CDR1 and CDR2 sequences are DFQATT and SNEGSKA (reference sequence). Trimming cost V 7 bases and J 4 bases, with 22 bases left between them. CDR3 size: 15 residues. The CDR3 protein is CSVNSGLAAGETQYF. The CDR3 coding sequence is TGCAGTGTTAACAGCGGGCTCGCAGCCGGAGAGACCCAGTACTTC.

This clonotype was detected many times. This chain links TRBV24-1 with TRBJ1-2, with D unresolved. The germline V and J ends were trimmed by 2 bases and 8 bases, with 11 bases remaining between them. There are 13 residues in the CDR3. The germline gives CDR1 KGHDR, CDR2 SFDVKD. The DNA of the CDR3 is TGTGCCACCAGTGATTATGGAGGGCTCGGCTACACCTTC. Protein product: CATSDYGGLGYTF.

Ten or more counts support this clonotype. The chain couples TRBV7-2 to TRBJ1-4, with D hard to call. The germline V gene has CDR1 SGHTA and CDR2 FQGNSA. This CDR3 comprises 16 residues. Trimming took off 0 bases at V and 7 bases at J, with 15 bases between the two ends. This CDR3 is CASSLAGGLRTEKLFF. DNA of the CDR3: TGTGCCAGCAGCTTAGCCGGAGGTCTCCGGACTGAAAAACTGTTTTTT.

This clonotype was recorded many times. The CDR3 region has the DNA TGTGCCAGCAGCTTCCGCCCGGGACTAGCGGGAGGATACGAGCAGTACTTC. Its translation is CASSFRPGLAGGYEQYF. This chain links TRBV5-7 with TRBJ2-7; 15 nucleotides agree with TRBD2. TRBV5-7 is filed as an ORF, its function uncertain. Unmatched junction bases numbered 7, after V lost 2 bases and J lost 4 bases. The CDR3 covers 17 residues.

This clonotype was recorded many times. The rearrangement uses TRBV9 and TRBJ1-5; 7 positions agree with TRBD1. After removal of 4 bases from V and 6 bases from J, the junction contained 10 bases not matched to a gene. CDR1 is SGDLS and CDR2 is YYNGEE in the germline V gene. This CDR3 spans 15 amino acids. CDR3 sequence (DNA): TGTGCCAGCAGCCCCTATCAGGGGGTTGGTCAGCCCCAGCATTTT. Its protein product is CASSPYQGVGQPQHF.

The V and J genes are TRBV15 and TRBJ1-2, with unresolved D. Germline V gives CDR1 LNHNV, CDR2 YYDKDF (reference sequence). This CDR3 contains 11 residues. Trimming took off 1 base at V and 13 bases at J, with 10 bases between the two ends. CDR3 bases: TGTGCCACCAGCAGAGCGCCACTAAGCACCTTC. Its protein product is CATSRAPLSTF.

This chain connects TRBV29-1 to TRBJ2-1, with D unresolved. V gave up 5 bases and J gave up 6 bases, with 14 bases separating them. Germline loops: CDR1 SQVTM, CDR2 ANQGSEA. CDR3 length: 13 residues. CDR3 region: CSVMGGIVNEQFF. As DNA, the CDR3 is TGCAGCGTTATGGGTGGTATCGTCAATGAGCAGTTCTTC.

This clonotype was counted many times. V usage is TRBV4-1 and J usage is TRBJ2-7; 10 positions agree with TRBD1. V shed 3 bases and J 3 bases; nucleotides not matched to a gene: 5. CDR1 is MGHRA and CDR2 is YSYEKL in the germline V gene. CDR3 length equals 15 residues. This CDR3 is CASSQTGGEGYEQYF. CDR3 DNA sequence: TGCGCCAGCAGCCAGACAGGGGGCGAAGGCTACGAGCAGTACTTC.

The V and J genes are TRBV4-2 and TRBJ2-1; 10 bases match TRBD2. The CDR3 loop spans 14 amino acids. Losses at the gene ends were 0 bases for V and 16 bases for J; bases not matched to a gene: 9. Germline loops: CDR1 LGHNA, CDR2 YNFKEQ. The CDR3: CASSQEGSGRARFF. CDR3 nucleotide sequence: TGTGCCAGCAGCCAAGAGGGGAGCGGGAGGGCACGATTCTTC.

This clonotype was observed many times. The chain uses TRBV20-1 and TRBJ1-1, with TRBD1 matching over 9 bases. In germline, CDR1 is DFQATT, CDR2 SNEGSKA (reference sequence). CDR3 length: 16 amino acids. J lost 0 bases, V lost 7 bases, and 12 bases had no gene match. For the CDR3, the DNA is TGCAGTGTCTTCTTCTCCGGGACAGGGATGAACACTGAAGCTTTCTTT. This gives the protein CSVFFSGTGMNTEAFF.

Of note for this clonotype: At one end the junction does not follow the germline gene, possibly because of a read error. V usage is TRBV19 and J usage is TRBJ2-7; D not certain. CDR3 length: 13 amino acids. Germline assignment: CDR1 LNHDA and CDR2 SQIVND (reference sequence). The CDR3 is CASSIDRACEQCF. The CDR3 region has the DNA TGTGCCAGTAGTATTGACCGAGCCTGCGAGCAGTGCTTC.

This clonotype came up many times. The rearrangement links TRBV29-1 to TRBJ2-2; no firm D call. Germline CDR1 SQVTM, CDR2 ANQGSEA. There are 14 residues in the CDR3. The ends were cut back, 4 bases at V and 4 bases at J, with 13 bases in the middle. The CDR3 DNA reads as TGCAGCGTTGGGTCAGAACCAATCACCGGGGAGCTGTTTTTT. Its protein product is CSVGSEPITGELFF.

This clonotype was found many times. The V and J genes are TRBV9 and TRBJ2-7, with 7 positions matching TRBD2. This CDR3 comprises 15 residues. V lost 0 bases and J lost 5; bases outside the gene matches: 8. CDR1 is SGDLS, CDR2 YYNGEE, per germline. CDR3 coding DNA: TGTGCCAGCAGCGTAGGAAGGGCGGGAGTGAACGAGCAGTACTTC. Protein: CASSVGRAGVNEQYF.

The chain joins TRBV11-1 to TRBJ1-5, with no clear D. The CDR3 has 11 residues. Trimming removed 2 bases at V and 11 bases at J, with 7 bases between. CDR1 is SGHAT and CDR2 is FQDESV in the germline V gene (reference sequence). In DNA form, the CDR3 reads TGTGCCAGCAGCTTACTCACGGCCCAGCATTTT. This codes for CASSLLTAQHF.

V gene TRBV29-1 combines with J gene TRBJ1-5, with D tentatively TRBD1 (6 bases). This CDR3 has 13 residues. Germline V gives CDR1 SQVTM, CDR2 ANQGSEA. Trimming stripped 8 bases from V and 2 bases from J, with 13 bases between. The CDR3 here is CSQVSGGNQPQHF. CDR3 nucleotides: TGCAGCCAAGTTTCAGGGGGCAATCAGCCCCAGCATTTT. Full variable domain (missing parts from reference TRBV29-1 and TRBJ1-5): SAVISQKPSRDICQRGTSLTIQCQVDSQVTMMFWYRQQPGQSLTLIATANQGSEATYESGFVIDKFPISRPNLTFSTLTVSNMSPEDSSIYLCSQVSGGNQPQHFGDGTRLSIL.

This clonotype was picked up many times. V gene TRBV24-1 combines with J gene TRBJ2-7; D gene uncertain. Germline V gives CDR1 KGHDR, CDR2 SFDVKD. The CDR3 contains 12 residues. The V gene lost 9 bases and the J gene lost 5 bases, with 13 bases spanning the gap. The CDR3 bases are TGTGCCACCTCCGATAGTCAGGACGAGCAGTACTTC. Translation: CATSDSQDEQYF.